Presented here are 16 T cell receptor beta chains from one specimen sequenced in a study of T cell changes during pregnancy in multiple sclerosis. Repertoires were generated with immunoSEQ multiplex PCR, while TCRdb's copy carries only in-frame clones and drops some. Here the sample spans under 95,000 clones, over 80% being singletons. The starting material was CD4+ T cells from peripheral blood mononuclear cells, obtained before pregnancy. These receptors originate from a female donor with multiple sclerosis, enrolled in a pregnancy study.

The chain links TRBV7-9 to TRBJ1-1; D remains ambiguous. The CDR3 sequence is 13 residues long. The germline V and J ends were trimmed by 2 bases and 5 bases, with 9 bases remaining between them. Germline CDR1 SEHNR, CDR2 FQNEAQ (reference sequence). The CDR3: CASSLTSETEAFF. CDR3 DNA: TGTGCCAGCAGCTTAACGTCGGAGACTGAAGCTTTCTTT.

The chain recombines TRBV18 with TRBJ1-1; the match to TRBD1 covers 8 bases. This CDR3 contains 14 residues. Trimming removed 4 bases from V and 3 bases from J; junction bases left unmatched: 4. Germline CDR1 KGHSH, CDR2 LQKENI. CDR3 in amino acids: CASSLIQGDTEAFF. CDR3 DNA: TGTGCCAGCTCACTCATACAGGGGGACACTGAAGCTTTCTTT.

This clone occurred once. The chain has TRBV5-1 and TRBJ2-2; 9 nucleotides line up with TRBD2. The CDR3 is 17 residues long. From germline, CDR1 is SGHRS and CDR2 YFSETQ. V trimming: 1 base; J trimming: 1 base; junction bases outside the gene matches: 5. The CDR3 protein is CASSLRTLAGNTGELFF. The CDR3 nucleotides read TGCGCCAGCAGCTTGCGAACACTAGCGGGGAACACCGGGGAGCTGTTTTTT.

This chain joins TRBV4-1 and TRBJ1-3, with D unclear. Germline CDR1 and CDR2: MGHRA and YSYEKL. V was trimmed by 3 bases and J by 0 bases, leaving 12 bases between them. There are 16 residues in the CDR3. The CDR3 loop reads CASSHPPASSGNTIYF. The CDR3 DNA is TGCGCCAGCAGCCATCCCCCAGCTAGCTCTGGAAACACCATATATTTT.

The chain links TRBV18 to TRBJ2-3; the D gene is possibly TRBD1 (5 bases). Per the germline V gene, CDR1 is KGHSH and CDR2 is LQKENI. Deletions cut 4 bases from V and 2 bases from J, with 16 bases between. The CDR3 is 16 residues long. The CDR3 DNA sequence: TGTGCCAGCTCACGTCTGGACATCCTATCCACAGATACGCAGTATTTT. It encodes CASSRLDILSTDTQYF. The whole variable domain, remainder taken from reference TRBV18 and TRBJ2-3, is NAGVMQNPRHLVRRRGQEARLRCSPMKGHSHVYWYRQLPEEGLKFMVYLQKENIIDESGMPKERFSAEFPKEGPSILRIQQVVRGDSAAYFCASSRLDILSTDTQYFGPGTRLTVL.

This rearrangement joins TRBV4-1 to TRBJ2-1; 14 nucleotides align to TRBD2. CDR1 and CDR2 (germline): MGHRA, YSYEKL. The CDR3 has 18 amino acids. Trimming took 4 bases from V and 0 from J; bases not matched to a gene: 5. DNA for the CDR3: TGCGCCAGCAGCCCGACTAGCGGGAGGGGTTTCTCCTACAATGAGCAGTTCTTC. The encoded protein is CASSPTSGRGFSYNEQFF.

The chain uses TRBV10-3 and TRBJ1-1; tentative D call: TRBD1 (5 bases). Germline V gene sequence: CDR1 ENHRY, CDR2 SYGVKD. The V and J ends lost 0 bases and 1 base respectively, with 12 bases between them. This CDR3 has 16 amino acids. CDR3 nucleotides: TGTGCCATCAGTGAGTCTAGGGGAGGTAGGAACACTGAAGCTTTCTTT. It codes for CAISESRGGRNTEAFF.

The gene calls are TRBV6-5 and TRBJ2-1, with 7 bases identical to TRBD1. Trimming took 5 bases from V and 10 from J; bases not matched to a gene: 8. Germline assignment: CDR1 MNHEY and CDR2 SVGAGI. The CDR3 consists of 13 residues. This chain's CDR3 is CASSATGLREQFF. The CDR3 region has the DNA TGTGCCAGCAGTGCGACAGGGCTACGGGAGCAGTTCTTC.

This rearrangement joins TRBV19 to TRBJ1-2, with 7 nucleotides matching TRBD1. The CDR3 is 14 amino acids. V lost 9 bases to trimming and J lost 5 bases; unmatched junction nucleotides: 12. Germline V gives CDR1 LNHDA, CDR2 SQIVND (reference sequence). The CDR3 is CASQLAGQWYGYTF. The CDR3 DNA reads TGTGCCAGCCAGTTGGCGGGACAGTGGTATGGCTACACCTTC. Complete variable domain (other parts from reference TRBV19 and TRBJ1-2): DGGITQSPKYLFRKEGQNVTLSCEQNLNHDAMYWYRQDPGQGLRLIYYSQIVNDFQKGDIAEGYSVSREKKESFPLTVTSAQKNPTAFYLCASQLAGQWYGYTFGSGTRLTVV.

The chain carries TRBV6-4 and TRBJ2-1; weak D call: TRBD2 (6 bases). The CDR3 covers 13 residues. Germline CDR1 reads MRHNA; CDR2 reads SNTAGT. V was clipped by 5 bases and J by 9 bases, with 14 bases between them. This CDR3 reads CASSSEGRGEQFF. For the CDR3, the DNA is TGTGCCAGCAGTTCAGAGGGGCGGGGTGAGCAGTTCTTC.

The chain has TRBV18 and TRBJ1-5, with TRBD1 identical over 9 bases. Germline V gene lookup returns CDR1 KGHSH and CDR2 LQKENI. The CDR3 is 14 amino acids. V trimming: 4 bases; J trimming: 7 bases; junction bases outside the gene matches: 5. The CDR3 loop reads CASSLQGADQPQHF. The CDR3 nucleotides are TGTGCCAGCTCACTACAGGGGGCGGACCAGCCCCAGCATTTT.

This clone was observed a handful of times. V usage is TRBV19 and J usage is TRBJ2-7; 9 bases fit TRBD1. Germline values: CDR1 LNHDA, CDR2 SQIVND (reference sequence). The CDR3 contains 12 residues. Germline trimming cut 11 bases from V and 5 bases from J; bases unmatched to any gene: 7. CDR3 region: CAGVDRGDEQYF. The CDR3 nucleotides read TGTGCCGGAGTAGACAGGGGGGACGAGCAGTACTTC.

The chain combines TRBV30 with TRBJ1-5; no reliable D call. Between the trimmed V and J ends, which lost 3 bases and 4 bases, there was a span of 10 bases. Germline lookup yields CDR1 GTSNPN and CDR2 SVGIG (reference sequence). CDR3 length: 13 residues. The CDR3 is CAWSRSPNQPQHF. CDR3 nucleotides: TGTGCCTGGAGCAGGTCTCCGAATCAGCCCCAGCATTTT.

The chain joins TRBV19 to TRBJ2-2; tentative D call: TRBD2 (6 bases). Germline V lookup: CDR1 LNHDA, CDR2 SQIVND (reference sequence). Trimming shortened V by 6 bases and J by 0 bases, and 11 bases separated the two germline ends. There are 15 residues in the CDR3. CDR3 sequence reads: CASRSGGTNTGELFF. In nucleotides, the CDR3 is TGTGCCAGTAGATCCGGGGGAACGAACACCGGGGAGCTGTTTTTT.

This sequence joins TRBV30 and TRBJ2-7, with 10 bases aligning to TRBD2. Trimming cost V 4 bases and J 7 bases; bases outside gene matches: 4. This CDR3 comprises 12 residues. Germline V gene lookup returns CDR1 GTSNPN and CDR2 SVGIG (reference sequence). Here the CDR3 reads CAWTGLAAEQYF. Here the CDR3 DNA reads TGTGCCTGGACTGGACTAGCGGCTGAGCAGTACTTC.

The J gene is TRBJ1-1, the V gene TRBV5-6, with 8 bases lining up with TRBD1. Losses at the gene ends were 1 base for V and 2 bases for J; bases not matched to a gene: 4. The CDR3 contains 15 residues. Germline V CDR1 and CDR2: SGHDT, YYEEEE. The CDR3 region has the DNA TGTGCCAGCAGCTTGTTGGACAGGGACAACACTGAAGCTTTCTTT. This translates into CASSLLDRDNTEAFF.